The 3 T cell receptor beta chains reported below all come from one sample, sequenced in a study of breast tumors, draining lymph nodes, adjacent tissues. Using its own MiXCR run on the multiplex PCR reads, TCRdb lists one record per CDR3 protein. The repertoire holds 120,000 or so distinct CDR3 sequences, with just under 20% as singletons. Axillary draining lymph nodes of breast cancer patients supplied the node samples. Material: axillary lymph node tissue. These receptors were taken from a female donor with breast cancer. Some clones in this sample may be carry-over from other donors' samples.

The table lists this clonotype with many counts. The genes are TRBV6-1 and TRBJ2-3; no clear D gene. Germline-derived CDR1 and CDR2 are MNHNS and SASEGT. This CDR3 comprises 14 residues. V lost 6 bases, J lost 0 bases, and 10 bases lay in between. CDR3 nucleotide sequence: TGTGCCAGCAGGGGTTCTAAGAGCACAGATACGCAGTATTTT. Translated, it gives CASRGSKSTDTQYF.

Many counts were recorded for this clonotype. The rearrangement uses TRBV20-1 and TRBJ2-1, with 12 bases identical to TRBD2. This CDR3 is 15 amino acids long. Germline CDR1 reads DFQATT; CDR2 reads SNEGSKA (reference sequence). The V gene end was trimmed by 1 base and the J gene end by 5 bases; junction bases not matched to a gene: 3. The CDR3 DNA reads as TGCAGTGCTAGAGGACTAGCGGGAGTTGACAATGAGCAGTTCTTC. Translation gives CSARGLAGVDNEQFF.

This clonotype was seen ten or more times. This sequence joins TRBV6-1 and TRBJ1-5; TRBD1 aligns across 9 bases. Germline trimming cut 6 bases from V and 5 bases from J; bases unmatched to any gene: 8. The CDR3 runs to 15 residues. Germline assignment: CDR1 MNHNS and CDR2 SASEGT. The CDR3, as DNA: TGTGCCAGCAGGACCCCGGGACAGGGACATCAGCCCCAGCATTTT. This gives the protein CASRTPGQGHQPQHF.